Detailed here is one TCR beta chain. The antigen this receptor binds is unknown. No much larger clone is present one base from it, and per-base qualities are unavailable. The CDR1 and CDR2 encoded by the germline V gene (reference sequence) are MNHNY and SVGAGI. The CDR3 covers 14 residues, taking in both the cysteine and the phenylalanine. Only the CDR3 portion is preserved as DNA: 42 bases, with reading frame beginning at the first base. Germline trimming amounts to 11 bases on V and 4 bases on J, with 5 as the count of junction bases outside the gene matches. The data were taken from a study of cytomegalovirus exposure and HLA in healthy donors (dated by TCRdb to about 2017). With respect to the entire study: An earlier analysis of some 500 of the donors reported roughly 270 Gb of sequence data and 100 million to 130 million unique TCR beta sequences from about 179 million T cells. Along with the roughly 700-subject first cohort, a separate validation cohort of over a hundred different subjects was used. All discovery cohort repertoires had been generated using a single sequencing platform. A later analysis re-analyzed previously published TCR beta repertoires from hundreds of donors and added high-resolution HLA genotyping to study TCR occurrence patterns. High-throughput TCR immunosequencing, statistical association of individual TCRs with disease status, and machine learning were combined to predict cytomegalovirus infection status. An early release covering 550 to 650 HLA-typed donors comprised about 300 gigabases of sequencing data and some 79 million unique TCR sequences. In a later genetic analysis, genome-wide SNP genotypes for 398 of the 666 donors were used, and that subset was treated as a discovery cohort. Of the 398 genotyped donors, 81% fell in the genetic ancestry cluster associated with self-reported Caucasian donors. To decide whether each TCR beta V gene segment behaved as functional or pseudogenic, an earlier analysis of approximately 590 of the donors relied on high-throughput TCR beta sequencing. Rather than using new phenotypic data, the later analysis identified candidate immune exposures from TCR beta sequences and from how often those sequences occurred across donors. Several DR-DQ haplotypes were handled as single units for association and clustering because linkage in the cohort was strong. HLA typing covered class I and class II loci at four-digit resolution. Donor age, sex, ethnicity and CMV serostatus were collected together with the repertoire data. The study aimed to test whether signatures of past pathogen exposure could be identified by cataloging public T cell receptors. The number of donors typed differed by locus, with roughly 629-640 for A, B, C, DRB1 and DQB1, around 500 for DQA1, about 610 for DPA1, and 450 to 480 for DPB1. Among around 400 genotyped donors of the cohort, an average of around 250,000 unique TCR beta nucleotide sequences was sequenced per donor, of which about 19% were non-productive. The study profiled the T cell repertoires of approximately 700 subjects by immunosequencing and related them to cytomegalovirus serostatus. What the research found in general, with its limitations: CMV serostatus was the only immune exposure information available for the cohort. A later genetic analysis reported fewer N-insertions in productive TCRs among donors in an Asian-associated ancestry cluster than the approximately 700-donor mean. Only TCR beta chains were sequenced in this cohort, and the absence of alpha or paired-chain data limited detectable features. Because counts were too low, about 18 rarely observed V segments, including chromosome 9 orphons, were left out of the earlier analysis of about 620 of the donors. A further reported finding was that TCR beta sequences accurately predicted the HLA-A and HLA-B alleles for most subjects in the first cohort. The study listed 150 to 200 TCR beta chains as associated with cytomegalovirus. While some public TCRs were present in many individuals, most TCR sequences turned up only very rarely across donors. A group of highly shared sequence variants was considered likely to be a technical artifact of the sequencing pipeline. HLA typing was unavailable for some donors at each locus, so association tests used only the typed subset. In a later analysis, HLA-associated TCR beta chains were found to be more clonally expanded and to have lower generation probabilities than equally common non-associated chains. In a later analysis, the rate of TCR association differed among HLA loci, with DRB1 alleles having the most associated TCRs and HLA-C alleles having the fewest. Linkage disequilibrium might explain the correlated functional status among segregating V segments, but an unknown experimental factor could not be excluded. Most CMV-associated TCR beta chains appeared to be HLA-restricted in a later analysis, and the HLA associations seemed to be driven largely by CMV exposure. According to the authors, the approach could potentially be generalized to other disease states and immunological phenotypes. Presence/absence analyses assumed roughly uniform sequencing depth across donors, an assumption that may not hold. A later analysis associated about 17,000 TCR beta sequences with specific HLA alleles at a false discovery rate of 0.05. The classifier was reported to diagnose cytomegalovirus status with high specificity and sensitivity in both the original and validation cohorts. Three of the identified cytomegalovirus-associated TCR beta chains were confirmed in vitro to be specific for cytomegalovirus antigens. Several of the top co-occurrence clusters appeared to be linked to parvovirus B19, influenza, CMV and Epstein-Barr virus, according to a later analysis. V-gene and J-gene trimming of TCR beta chains was associated with a missense DCLRE1C variant in a later genetic analysis, and the association was replicated in an independent cohort. In an earlier analysis of about 540 of the donors, most TCR beta V segments were observed in productive rearrangements about 90% or about 30% of the time, broadly matching IMGT annotations. Some IMGT-functional V segments, including TRBV6-2 and TRBV6-3, could not be told apart with the 87-base-pair reads, so those segments were excluded. Assigning TCR associations to individual alleles was difficult when HLA alleles, especially DR and DQ, strongly co-occurred.

In total, over 600 healthy bone marrow donors made up the cohort. All cohort members were sampled while nominally healthy, although unrecorded immune exposures were likely present. The donor was CMV seronegative and belonged to the group of more than 300 seronegative cohort members. Every donor gave a peripheral blood sample, and the peripheral blood mononuclear cells from that sample were used for TCR beta sequencing. The Qiagen DNeasy Blood Extraction Kit was used to extract genomic DNA from the blood cell samples. Library method: the immunoSEQ multiplex PCR assay. The multiplex PCR relied on a mix of 60 forward primers for TCR Vbeta segments and 13 reverse primers for TCR Jbeta segments. A multiplex PCR assay on genomic DNA amplified the CDR3 region of rearranged TCR beta genes. The amplified TCR beta libraries were sequenced on the Illumina HiSeq System as 87-base-pair reads. In the original analysis: A later analysis tallied 75 million to 95 million unique TCR beta chains across the 700 or so repertoires, and about 12 million of those chains were shared by two or more donors. Raw reads were error-corrected and collapsed into unique sequences by a nearest-neighbor algorithm in which closely related sequences were merged to remove PCR and sequencing errors. Alignment of CDR3 sequences to IMGT reference sequences was used to assign V, D and J gene segments. For a sequence to be retained, a match of at least six nucleotides to both a V gene segment and a J gene segment was required. A rearrangement was called productive if the CDR3 had no stop codons and remained in frame with V and J, and every other rearrangement was called non-productive. Following IMGT convention, CDR3 was defined as the stretch from the second conserved V-encoded cysteine up to the conserved J-encoded phenylalanine. In an earlier analysis of approximately 500 of the donors, sequences lacking an unambiguous match to a single V gene segment were excluded. In an earlier analysis of 500 to 750 of the donors, V segments were called functional above 56.7% productive rearrangements and were called segregating when the between-donor standard deviation exceeded 5%. A statistical classification framework was developed to diagnose cytomegalovirus status using the catalog of TCR beta chain sequences. In a later analysis, V and J genes were assigned by comparing TCR nucleotide sequences against IMGT/GENE-DB human TR gene sequences. Using the TCRdist pipeline, a later analysis assigned CDR3 sequences along with most-parsimonious VDJ recombination scenarios. In a later analysis, each TCR beta chain was defined by its CDR3 amino acid sequence together with its V-gene family, and reads without a unique V-gene family were excluded. As a way to deal with suspected cross-contamination and a sequencing artifact, a later analysis dropped 592 nucleotide sequences that were highly shared and had low generation probability. In a later analysis, a clonal expansion index was calculated for each public chain from normalized within-repertoire ranks of inferred template counts. In a later analysis, generation probabilities were computed using a VDJ recombination model fitted to out-of-frame rearrangements, and the results were checked against IGoR. In a later analysis, hypergeometric tests were used to score TCR-TCR, TCR-HLA and TCR-CMV co-occurrence, with a repertoire-size bias correction applied to TCR pairs. False discovery rates were estimated in a later analysis by permuting HLA or CMV assignments 20 times. In a later analysis, co-occurring TCRs were grouped using DBSCAN, and TCRdist sequence similarity was added for clustering within HLA-allele-positive subsets. Repertoires with fewer than 30,000 or more than 120,000 public chains were left out of co-occurrence clustering, as were four to six repertoires with anomalous nucleotide sharing. TCRdb stores this immuneACCESS table with in-frame sequences only. Part of the clones is absent; in the studies checked, under half of the shortfall reflects unresolved V genes, and no reason is known for the rest. Clone size and V and J calls were adopted from that table, with D and trimming inferred from the DNA. Present in this sample are 160,000 or so clones, 65% to 80% of which were seen just once. The leading ten clones occupy approximately 0.7% of the sample.

Material: PBMCs. Here the chain combines TRBV6-6 and TRBJ2-1; a stretch of 13 junction bases matches TRBD2. The sequence came from a woman in her thirties or forties in good health and CMV-seronegative. CDR3 loop: CACWTSGGYNEQFF. Read as DNA, the sequence is TGTGCCTGCTGGACTAGCGGGGGATACAATGAGCAGTTCTTC.